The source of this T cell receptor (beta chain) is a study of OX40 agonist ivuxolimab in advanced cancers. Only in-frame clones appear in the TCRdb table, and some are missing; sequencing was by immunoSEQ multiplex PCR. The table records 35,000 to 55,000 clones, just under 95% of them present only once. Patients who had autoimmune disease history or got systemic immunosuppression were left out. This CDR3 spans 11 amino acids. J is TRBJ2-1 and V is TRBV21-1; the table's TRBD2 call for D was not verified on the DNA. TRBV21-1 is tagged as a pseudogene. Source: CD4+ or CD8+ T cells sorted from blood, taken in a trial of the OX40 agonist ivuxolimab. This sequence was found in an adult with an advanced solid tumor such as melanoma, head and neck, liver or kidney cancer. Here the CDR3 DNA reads TGTGCCAGCAGCAACTTCAATGAGCAGTTCTTC. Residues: CASSNFNEQFF.